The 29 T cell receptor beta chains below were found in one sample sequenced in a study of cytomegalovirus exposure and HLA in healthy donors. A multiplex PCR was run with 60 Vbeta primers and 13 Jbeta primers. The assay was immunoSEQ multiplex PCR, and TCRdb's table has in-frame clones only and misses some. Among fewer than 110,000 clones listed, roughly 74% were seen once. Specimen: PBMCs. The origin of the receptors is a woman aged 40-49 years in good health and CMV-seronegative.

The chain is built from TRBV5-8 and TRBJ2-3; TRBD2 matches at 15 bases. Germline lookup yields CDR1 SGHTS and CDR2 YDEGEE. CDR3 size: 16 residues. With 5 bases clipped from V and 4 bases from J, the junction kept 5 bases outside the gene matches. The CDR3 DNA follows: TGTGCCAGCAGTCGAGGGACTAGCGGGGGGCCAGATACGCAGTATTTT. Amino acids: CASSRGTSGGPDTQYF.

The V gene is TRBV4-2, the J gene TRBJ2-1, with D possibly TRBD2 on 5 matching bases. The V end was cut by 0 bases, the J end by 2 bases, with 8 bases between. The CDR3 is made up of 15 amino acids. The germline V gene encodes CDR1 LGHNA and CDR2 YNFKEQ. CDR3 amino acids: CASSQDRTPYNEQFF. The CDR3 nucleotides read TGTGCCAGCAGCCAAGATCGGACTCCCTACAATGAGCAGTTCTTC.

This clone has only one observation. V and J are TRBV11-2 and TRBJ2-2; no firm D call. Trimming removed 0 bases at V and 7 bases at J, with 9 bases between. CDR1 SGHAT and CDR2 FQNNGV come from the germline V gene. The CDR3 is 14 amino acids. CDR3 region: CASSLDPRSGELFF. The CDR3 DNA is TGTGCCAGCAGCTTAGATCCACGGAGCGGGGAGCTGTTTTTT.

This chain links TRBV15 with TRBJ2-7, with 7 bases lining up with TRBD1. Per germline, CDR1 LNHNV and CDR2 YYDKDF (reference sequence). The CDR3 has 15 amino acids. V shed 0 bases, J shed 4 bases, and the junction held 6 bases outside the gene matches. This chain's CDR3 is CATSRDRQGRYEQYF. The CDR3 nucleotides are TGTGCCACCAGCAGAGATAGACAGGGAAGGTACGAGCAGTACTTC. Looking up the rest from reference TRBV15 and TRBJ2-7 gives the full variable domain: DAMVIQNPRYQVTQFGKPVTLSCSQTLNHNVMYWYQQKSSQAPKLLFHYYDKDFNNEADTPDNFQSRRPNTSFCFLDIRSPGLGDTAMYLCATSRDRQGRYEQYFGPGTRLTVT.

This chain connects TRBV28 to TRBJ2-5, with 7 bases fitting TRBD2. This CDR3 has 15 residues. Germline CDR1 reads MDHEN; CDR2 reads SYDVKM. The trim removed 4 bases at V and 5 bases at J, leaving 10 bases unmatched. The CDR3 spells CASSYGGEVRETQYF. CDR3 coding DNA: TGTGCCAGCAGTTATGGGGGGGAGGTCCGGGAGACCCAGTACTTC.

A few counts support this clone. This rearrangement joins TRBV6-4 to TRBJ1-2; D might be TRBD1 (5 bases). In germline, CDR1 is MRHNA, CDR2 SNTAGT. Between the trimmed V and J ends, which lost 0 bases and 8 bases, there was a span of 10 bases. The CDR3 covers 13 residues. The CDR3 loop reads CASSDSWNRGYTF. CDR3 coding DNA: TGTGCCAGCAGTGACTCATGGAACAGGGGCTACACCTTC.

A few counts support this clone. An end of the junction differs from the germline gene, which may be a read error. CDR3 in DNA: TGTTCCAGCAGCTTAGTTGGCGGGGGGGCGGAAGAGACCCAGTACTTC. It specifies CSSSLVGGGAEETQYF. The V gene is TRBV7-9, the J gene TRBJ2-5, with TRBD2 matching 9 bases. The CDR3 totals 16 residues. Germline values: CDR1 SEHNR, CDR2 FQNEAQ (reference sequence).

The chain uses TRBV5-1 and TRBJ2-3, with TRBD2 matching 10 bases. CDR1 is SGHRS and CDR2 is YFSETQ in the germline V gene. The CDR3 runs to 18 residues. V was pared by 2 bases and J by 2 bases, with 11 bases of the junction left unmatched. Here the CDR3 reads CASSLAPPSGRSTDTQYF. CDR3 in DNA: TGCGCCAGCAGCTTAGCCCCCCCTAGCGGGAGATCCACAGATACGCAGTATTTT.

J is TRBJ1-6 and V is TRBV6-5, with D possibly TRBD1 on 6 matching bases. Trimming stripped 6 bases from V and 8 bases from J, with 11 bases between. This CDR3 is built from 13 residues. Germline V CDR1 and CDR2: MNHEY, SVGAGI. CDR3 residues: CASSNRDYSPLHF. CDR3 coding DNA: TGTGCCAGCAGCAACAGGGATTATTCACCCCTCCACTTT.

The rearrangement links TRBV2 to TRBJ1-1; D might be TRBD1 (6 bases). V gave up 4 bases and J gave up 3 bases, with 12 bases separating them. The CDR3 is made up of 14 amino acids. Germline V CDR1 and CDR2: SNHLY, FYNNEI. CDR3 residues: CASSAIGGDTEAFF. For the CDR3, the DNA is TGTGCCAGCAGTGCGATAGGGGGAGACACTGAAGCTTTCTTT.

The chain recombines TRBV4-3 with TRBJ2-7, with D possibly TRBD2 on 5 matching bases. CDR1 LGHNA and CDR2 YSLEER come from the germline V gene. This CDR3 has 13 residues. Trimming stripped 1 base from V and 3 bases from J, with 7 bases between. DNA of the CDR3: TGCGCCAGCAGCCAAGGCGCGGGCTACGAGCAGTACTTC. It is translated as CASSQGAGYEQYF.

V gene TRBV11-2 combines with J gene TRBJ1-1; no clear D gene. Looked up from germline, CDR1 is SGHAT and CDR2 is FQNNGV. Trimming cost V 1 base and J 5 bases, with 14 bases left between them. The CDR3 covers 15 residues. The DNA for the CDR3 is TGTGCCAGCAGCTTAGTTTCCACTTATTGGACTGAAGCTTTCTTT. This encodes CASSLVSTYWTEAFF.

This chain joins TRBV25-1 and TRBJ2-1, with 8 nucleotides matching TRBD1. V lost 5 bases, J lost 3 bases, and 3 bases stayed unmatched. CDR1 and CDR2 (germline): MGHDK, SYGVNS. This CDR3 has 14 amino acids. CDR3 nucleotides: TGTGCCAGCAGTTCACAGGGGGACTACAATGAGCAGTTCTTC. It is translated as CASSSQGDYNEQFF. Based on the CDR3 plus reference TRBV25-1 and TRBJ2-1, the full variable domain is EADIYQTPRYLVIGTGKKITLECSQTMGHDKMYWYQQDPGMELHLIHYSYGVNSTEKGDLSSESTVSRIRTEHFPLTLESARPSHTSQYLCASSSQGDYNEQFFGPGTRLTVL.

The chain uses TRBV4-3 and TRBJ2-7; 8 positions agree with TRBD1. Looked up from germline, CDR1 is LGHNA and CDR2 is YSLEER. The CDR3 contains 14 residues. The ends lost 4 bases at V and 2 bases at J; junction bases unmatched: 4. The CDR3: CASSRGQGTYEQYF. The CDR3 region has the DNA TGCGCCAGCAGCCGCGGACAGGGCACCTACGAGCAGTACTTC.

The CDR3 bases are TGTGCCAGCAGTCTAGGGACTAGCGGGATCACCGGGGAGCTGTTTTTT. Protein: CASSLGTSGITGELFF. V gene TRBV2 combines with J gene TRBJ2-2; 13 nucleotides match TRBD2. The CDR3 totals 16 residues. V was pared by 5 bases and J by 4 bases, with 4 bases of the junction left unmatched. The germline V gene has CDR1 SNHLY and CDR2 FYNNEI.

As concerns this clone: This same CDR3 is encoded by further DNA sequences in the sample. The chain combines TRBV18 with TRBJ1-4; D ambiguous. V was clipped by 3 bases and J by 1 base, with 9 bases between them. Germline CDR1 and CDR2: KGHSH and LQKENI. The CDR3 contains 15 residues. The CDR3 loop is CASSPSTITNEKLFF. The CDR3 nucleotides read TGTGCCAGCTCACCGAGTACGATAACTAATGAAAAACTGTTTTTT.

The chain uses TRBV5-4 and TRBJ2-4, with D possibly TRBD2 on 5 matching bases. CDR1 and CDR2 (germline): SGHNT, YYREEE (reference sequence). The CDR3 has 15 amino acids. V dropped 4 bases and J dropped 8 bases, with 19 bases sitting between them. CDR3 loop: CASSHLGVEADIQYF. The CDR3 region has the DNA TGTGCCAGCAGCCACCTCGGGGTAGAGGCGGACATTCAGTACTTC.

In DNA form, the CDR3 reads TGTGCCAGCAGTCGCGGCGGGACCCCTATCCAGCCCCAGCATTTT. It translates to CASSRGGTPIQPQHF. This chain connects TRBV6-6 to TRBJ1-5; a weak D match, TRBD1 (5 bases). Trimming left V 5 bases short and J 7 bases short, with 18 bases between. Looked up from germline, CDR1 is MNHNY and CDR2 is SVGAGI (reference sequence). The CDR3 totals 15 residues.

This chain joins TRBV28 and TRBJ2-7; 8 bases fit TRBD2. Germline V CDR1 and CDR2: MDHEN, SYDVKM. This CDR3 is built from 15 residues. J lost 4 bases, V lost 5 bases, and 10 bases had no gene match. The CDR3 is CASSPWGAGDYEQYF. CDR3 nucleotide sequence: TGTGCCAGCAGTCCGTGGGGAGCGGGAGATTACGAGCAGTACTTC.

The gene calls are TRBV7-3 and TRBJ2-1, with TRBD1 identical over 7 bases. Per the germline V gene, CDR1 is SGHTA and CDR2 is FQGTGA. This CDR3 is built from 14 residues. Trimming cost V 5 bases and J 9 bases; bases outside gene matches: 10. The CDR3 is CASSPRQGASEQFF. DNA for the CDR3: TGTGCCAGCAGCCCCCGACAGGGTGCCAGTGAGCAGTTCTTC.

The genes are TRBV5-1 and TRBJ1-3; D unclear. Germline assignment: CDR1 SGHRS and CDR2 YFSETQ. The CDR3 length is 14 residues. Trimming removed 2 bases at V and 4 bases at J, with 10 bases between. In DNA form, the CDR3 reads TGCGCCAGCAGCTTCGCGGGGTTCGGAAACACCATATATTTT. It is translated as CASSFAGFGNTIYF.

As DNA, the CDR3 is TGTGCCAGCGGACTAGCGGGGGGTAGCTCCTACGAGCAGTACTTC. It encodes CASGLAGGSSYEQYF. The chain links TRBV7-2 to TRBJ2-7; 14 nucleotides align to TRBD2. This CDR3 contains 15 residues. In germline, CDR1 is SGHTA, CDR2 FQGNSA. V shed 8 bases, J shed 0 bases, and the junction held 3 bases outside the gene matches.

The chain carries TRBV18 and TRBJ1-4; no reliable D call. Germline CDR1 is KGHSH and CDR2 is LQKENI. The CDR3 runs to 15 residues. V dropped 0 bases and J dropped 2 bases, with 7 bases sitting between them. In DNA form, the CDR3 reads TGTGCCAGCTCACCACCCTGGGCCACTAATGAAAAACTGTTTTTT. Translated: CASSPPWATNEKLFF.

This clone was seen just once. The CDR3 coding sequence is TGTGCCAGTAGGGCCTTGGGCAATCAGCCCCAGCATTTT. Residues: CASRALGNQPQHF. The chain combines TRBV19 with TRBJ1-5; D unclear. Deletions cut 6 bases from V and 2 bases from J, with 8 bases between. The CDR3 runs 13 residues. Germline loops: CDR1 LNHDA, CDR2 SQIVND (reference sequence).

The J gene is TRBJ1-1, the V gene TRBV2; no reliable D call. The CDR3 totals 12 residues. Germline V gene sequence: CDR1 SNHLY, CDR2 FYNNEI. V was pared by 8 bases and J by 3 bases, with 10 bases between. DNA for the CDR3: TGTGCCAGCGGAGTGATTCACACTGAAGCTTTCTTT. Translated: CASGVIHTEAFF. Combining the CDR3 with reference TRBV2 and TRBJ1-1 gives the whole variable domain EPEVTQTPSHQVTQMGQEVILRCVPISNHLYFYWYRQILGQKVEFLVSFYNNEISEKSEIFDDQFSVERPDGSNFTLKIRSTKLEDSAMYFCASGVIHTEAFFGQGTRLTVV.

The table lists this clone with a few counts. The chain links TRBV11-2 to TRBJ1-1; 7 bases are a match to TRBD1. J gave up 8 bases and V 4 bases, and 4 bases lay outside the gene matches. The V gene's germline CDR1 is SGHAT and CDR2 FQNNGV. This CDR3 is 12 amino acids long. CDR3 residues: CASSSGQVEAFF. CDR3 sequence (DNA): TGTGCCAGCAGCTCAGGACAGGTAGAAGCTTTCTTT.

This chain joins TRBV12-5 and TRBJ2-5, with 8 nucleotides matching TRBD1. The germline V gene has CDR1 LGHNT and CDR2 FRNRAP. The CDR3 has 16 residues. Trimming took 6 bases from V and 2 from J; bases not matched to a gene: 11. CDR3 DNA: TGTGCTAGTGGAACTCCGGGACAGGCACTTCAAGAGACCCAGTACTTC. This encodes CASGTPGQALQETQYF.

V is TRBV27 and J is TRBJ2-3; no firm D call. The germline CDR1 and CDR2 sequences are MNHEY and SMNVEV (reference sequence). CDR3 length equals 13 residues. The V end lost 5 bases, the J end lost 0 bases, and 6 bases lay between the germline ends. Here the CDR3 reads CASSPLSTDTQYF. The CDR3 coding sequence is TGTGCCAGCAGTCCCTTAAGCACAGATACGCAGTATTTT.

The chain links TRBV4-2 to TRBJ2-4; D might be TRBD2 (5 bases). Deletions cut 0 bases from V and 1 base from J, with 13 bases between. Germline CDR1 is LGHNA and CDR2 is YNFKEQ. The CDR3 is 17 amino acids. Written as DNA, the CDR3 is TGTGCCAGCAGCCAAGATCCGGGGATGGGGGCCAAAAACATTCAGTACTTC. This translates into CASSQDPGMGAKNIQYF.